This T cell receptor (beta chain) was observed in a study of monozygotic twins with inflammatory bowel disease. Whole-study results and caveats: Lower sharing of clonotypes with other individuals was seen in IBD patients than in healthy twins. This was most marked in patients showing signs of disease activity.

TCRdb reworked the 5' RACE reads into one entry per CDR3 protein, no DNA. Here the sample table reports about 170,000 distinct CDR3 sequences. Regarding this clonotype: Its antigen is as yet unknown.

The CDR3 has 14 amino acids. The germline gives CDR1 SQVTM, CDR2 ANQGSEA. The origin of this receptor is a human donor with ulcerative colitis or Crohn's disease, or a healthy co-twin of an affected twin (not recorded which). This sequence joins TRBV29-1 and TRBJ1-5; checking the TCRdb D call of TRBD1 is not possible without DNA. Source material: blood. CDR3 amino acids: CSVVGQGQDQPQHF.